What follows are 22 T cell receptor beta chains derived from one specimen sequenced in a study of a mutant IDH1 vaccine in newly diagnosed glioma. Generated by immunoSEQ multiplex PCR, the TCRdb table keeps only in-frame clones and is missing some. The table lists around 50,000 clones, about 85% of them singletons, with under 4.5% in the top ten. No cognate antigen is known for these TCRs. Time point here: week 35, safety follow-up. Doses of 300 ug of mutant IDH1 20-mer peptide were given with topical imiquimod. The starting material was PBMCs, obtained from a glioma patient whose treatment included an IDH1 peptide vaccine. These receptors originate from a woman between 18 and 30 years old with glioma.

The chain employs TRBV30 and TRBJ2-3; 12 bases fit TRBD2. Losses at the gene ends were 3 bases for V and 2 bases for J; bases not matched to a gene: 6. CDR3 length: 16 residues. CDR1 is GTSNPN, CDR2 SVGIG, per germline (reference sequence). CDR3 sequence reads: CAWSLGTSGYTDTQYF. The CDR3 coding sequence is TGTGCCTGGAGCCTCGGGACTAGCGGGTACACAGATACGCAGTATTTT.

V is TRBV29-1 and J is TRBJ1-2; no clear D. This CDR3 is 10 amino acids long. Per the germline V gene, CDR1 is SQVTM and CDR2 is ANQGSEA. Trimming stripped 6 bases from V and 5 bases from J, with 7 bases between. In DNA, the CDR3 is TGCAGCGTCGCCTTTTATGGCTACACCTTC. This sequence encodes CSVAFYGYTF.

J is TRBJ2-3 and V is TRBV13; 13 bases are a match to TRBD2. The length of the CDR3 is 18 residues. V was pared by 1 base and J by 2 bases, with 6 bases of the junction left unmatched. Looked up from germline, CDR1 is PRHDT and CDR2 is FYEKMQ (reference sequence). CDR3 coding DNA: TGTGCCAGCAGCTTAGTTGGACTAGCGGGGGCCTCCACAGATACGCAGTATTTT. It codes for CASSLVGLAGASTDTQYF.

This chain links TRBV7-6 with TRBJ1-2; 9 nucleotides match TRBD1. This CDR3 is built from 18 residues. Germline assignment: CDR1 SGHVS and CDR2 FNYEAQ. V was clipped by 1 base and J by 2 bases; unmatched bases: 11. The CDR3 bases are TGTGCCAGCAGCTTAGTAGGGACAGGGCTTGGGGAGAACTATGGCTACACCTTC. This translates into CASSLVGTGLGENYGYTF.

The chain employs TRBV11-2 and TRBJ1-5; 8 nucleotides agree with TRBD1. Germline V gene sequence: CDR1 SGHAT, CDR2 FQNNGV. The CDR3 contains 16 residues. The V and J ends lost 1 base and 3 bases, in that order; junction bases with no gene match: 5. DNA for the CDR3: TGTGCCAGCAGCTTAGGGGACAGGATCCTCAATCAGCCCCAGCATTTT. Amino acid sequence: CASSLGDRILNQPQHF.

This clone has a single count. The CDR3 DNA reads TGTGCCAGCAGAGGATCCTCGAGCTACAATGAGCAGTTCTTC. Translating gives CASRGSSSYNEQFF. The chain carries TRBV5-8 and TRBJ2-1; the D is unclear. This CDR3 region has 14 residues. Germline CDR1 and CDR2: SGHTS and YDEGEE. Trimming removed 5 bases at V and 3 bases at J, with 12 bases between.

The chain employs TRBV7-9 and TRBJ1-2; D call uncertain. CDR3 length: 13 amino acids. CDR1 SEHNR and CDR2 FQNEAQ come from the germline V gene (reference sequence). Trimming took 3 bases from V and 4 from J, leaving 9 bases between them. For the CDR3, the DNA is TGTGCCAGCAGCTTGGAGGTATCCTATGGCTACACCTTC. This codes for CASSLEVSYGYTF.

The chain couples TRBV5-1 to TRBJ2-7; 8 bases are shared with TRBD2. The germline V gene has CDR1 SGHRS and CDR2 YFSETQ. The CDR3 is made up of 16 amino acids. Trimming took 1 base from V and 2 from J; bases not matched to a gene: 8. The CDR3 spells CASSLRGSGNPYEQYF. The CDR3 DNA reads as TGCGCCAGCAGCTTGAGGGGTAGCGGGAACCCCTACGAGCAGTACTTC.

This chain connects TRBV19 to TRBJ1-3, with 8 positions matching TRBD1. CDR1 and CDR2 from the germline V gene are LNHDA and SQIVND (reference sequence). V shed 4 bases, J shed 4 bases, and the junction held 12 bases outside the gene matches. This CDR3 spans 17 amino acids. The CDR3 region is CASSTDRGRGIGNTIYF. In nucleotides, the CDR3 is TGTGCCAGTAGTACCGACAGGGGTCGAGGCATCGGAAACACCATATATTTT.

The rearrangement links TRBV19 to TRBJ1-5; 10 bases align to TRBD1. CDR1 and CDR2 from the germline V gene are LNHDA and SQIVND (reference sequence). The junction had 6 bases not matched to a gene; V was cut back by 3 bases and J by 4 bases. This CDR3 is 16 amino acids long. The CDR3 sequence: CASSMDRDRGNQPQHF. The CDR3 DNA reads as TGTGCCAGTAGTATGGACCGGGACAGGGGTAATCAGCCCCAGCATTTT. The variable domain in full, completed from reference TRBV19 and TRBJ1-5, reads DGGITQSPKYLFRKEGQNVTLSCEQNLNHDAMYWYRQDPGQGLRLIYYSQIVNDFQKGDIAEGYSVSREKKESFPLTVTSAQKNPTAFYLCASSMDRDRGNQPQHFGDGTRLSIL.

In its sample, this clone was seen a few times. J is TRBJ1-1 and V is TRBV5-1; 7 bases are shared with TRBD1. The CDR3 covers 15 residues. Unmatched junction bases numbered 13, after V lost 4 bases and J lost 7 bases. Germline values: CDR1 SGHRS, CDR2 YFSETQ. CDR3 nucleotide sequence: TGCGCCAGCAGCCCTCTCGGAGGGGGCGGAGGTGAAGCTTTCTTT. Translating it yields CASSPLGGGGGEAFF. Full variable domain (outside the CDR3, taken from reference TRBV5-1 and TRBJ1-1): KAGVTQTPRYLIKTRGQQVTLSCSPISGHRSVSWYQQTPGQGLQFLFEYFSETQRNKGNFPGRFSGRQFSNSRSEMNVSTLELGDSALYLCASSPLGGGGGEAFFGQGTRLTVV.

This chain joins TRBV7-2 and TRBJ1-5; 8 nucleotides align to TRBD1. The CDR3 sequence is 14 residues long. Unmatched junction bases numbered 2, after V lost 3 bases and J lost 4 bases. CDR1 and CDR2 (germline): SGHTA, FQGNSA. The CDR3 nucleotides read TGTGCCAGCAGCTTCGACAGGGGAAATCAGCCCCAGCATTTT. The encoded protein is CASSFDRGNQPQHF. Together with reference TRBV7-2 and TRBJ1-5, the CDR3 gives the full variable domain: GAGVSQSPSNKVTEKGKDVELRCDPISGHTALYWYRQSLGQGLEFLIYFQGNSAPDKSGLPSDRFSAERTGGSVSTLTIQRTQQEDSAVYLCASSFDRGNQPQHFGDGTRLSIL.

The V call is TRBV15, the J call TRBJ2-5; D is possibly TRBD2 (5 bases). The CDR3 runs 12 residues. Trimming took off 5 bases at V and 5 bases at J, with 9 bases between the two ends. Per germline, CDR1 LNHNV and CDR2 YYDKDF (reference sequence). The CDR3, as DNA: TGTGCCACCAGCGAGGGAATGGAGACCCAGTACTTC. Translating gives CATSEGMETQYF.

This clone turned up a few times. The chain employs TRBV4-1 and TRBJ1-2; D perhaps matches TRBD1 (5 bases). Per germline, CDR1 MGHRA and CDR2 YSYEKL. The CDR3 totals 12 residues. V lost 8 bases and J 8 bases, leaving 15 bases between the germline ends. CDR3 sequence: CASGGSSHGYTF. Written as DNA, the CDR3 is TGCGCCAGCGGGGGGTCATCGCACGGCTACACCTTC.

This rearrangement joins TRBV6-6 to TRBJ1-3; the D gene is possibly TRBD1 (5 bases). Trimming shortened V by 4 bases and J by 3 bases, and 10 bases separated the two germline ends. CDR1 MNHNY and CDR2 SVGAGI come from the germline V gene (reference sequence). The CDR3 runs 14 residues. The CDR3 sequence: CASSLGGNGNTIYF. CDR3 bases: TGTGCCAGCAGTTTGGGGGGTAATGGAAACACCATATATTTT.

The gene calls are TRBV7-9 and TRBJ1-5; the match to TRBD1 covers 9 bases. V dropped 5 bases and J dropped 0; count of bases not matched to a gene: 8. This CDR3 contains 17 residues. The germline gives CDR1 SEHNR, CDR2 FQNEAQ (reference sequence). In nucleotides, the CDR3 is TGTGCCAGCAGCCCTGGGACAGGGTCTTATAGCAATCAGCCCCAGCATTTT. Amino acids: CASSPGTGSYSNQPQHF. Looking up the rest from reference TRBV7-9 and TRBJ1-5 gives the full variable domain: DTGVSQNPRHKITKRGQNVTFRCDPISEHNRLYWYRQTLGQGPEFLTYFQNEAQLEKSRLLSDRFSAERPKGSFSTLEIQRTEQGDSAMYLCASSPGTGSYSNQPQHFGDGTRLSIL.

This clone was observed a few times. The chain uses TRBV25-1 and TRBJ1-1; a possible D gene is TRBD1 (5 bases). Per the germline V gene, CDR1 is MGHDK and CDR2 is SYGVNS. There are 14 residues in the CDR3. The V end lost 3 bases, the J end lost 1 base, and 9 bases lay between the germline ends. The chain's CDR3 is CASSDPGQNTEAFF. The CDR3, as DNA: TGTGCCAGCAGTGACCCCGGACAGAACACTGAAGCTTTCTTT.

The chain combines TRBV6-4 with TRBJ2-2; 8 bases map to TRBD2. Germline V gene data show CDR1 as MRHNA and CDR2 as SNTAGT. The V gene end was trimmed by 3 bases and the J gene end by 6 bases; junction bases not matched to a gene: 0. The CDR3 extends over 13 amino acids. The CDR3 loop is CASSEREAGELFF. The CDR3 nucleotides read TGTGCCAGCAGTGAGCGGGAGGCCGGGGAGCTGTTTTTT.

This clone was detected a few times. The chain recombines TRBV5-6 with TRBJ2-7; weak D call: TRBD2 (6 bases). CDR3 length equals 15 residues. V gave up 0 bases and J gave up 5 bases, with 15 bases separating them. Germline loops: CDR1 SGHDT, CDR2 YYEEEE. The CDR3 region is CASSLAGVGGHEQYF. Here the CDR3 DNA reads TGTGCCAGCAGCTTGGCGGGAGTCGGCGGCCACGAGCAGTACTTC.

V and J are TRBV7-2 and TRBJ2-5; 9 bases map to TRBD2. Per germline, CDR1 SGHTA and CDR2 FQGNSA. This CDR3 is 13 amino acids long. The V and J ends lost 6 bases and 3 bases, in that order; junction bases with no gene match: 2. CDR3: CASRASGEETQYF. The DNA for the CDR3 is TGTGCCAGCAGAGCTAGCGGGGAAGAGACCCAGTACTTC.

This clone was detected only a few times. This sequence joins TRBV5-1 and TRBJ2-2; unclear D gene. The ends were cut back, 4 bases at V and 8 bases at J, with 9 bases in the middle. The CDR3 loop spans 12 amino acids. The germline CDR1 and CDR2 sequences are SGHRS and YFSETQ. CDR3 DNA: TGCGCCAGCAGCAAATCCCAGGGGGAGCTGTTTTTT. It specifies CASSKSQGELFF. Filled out from reference TRBV5-1 and TRBJ2-2, the complete variable domain reads KAGVTQTPRYLIKTRGQQVTLSCSPISGHRSVSWYQQTPGQGLQFLFEYFSETQRNKGNFPGRFSGRQFSNSRSEMNVSTLELGDSALYLCASSKSQGELFFGEGSRLTVL.

The chain carries TRBV5-1 and TRBJ2-5, with D possibly TRBD1 on 5 matching bases. This CDR3 has 16 amino acids. Trimming shortened V by 0 bases and J by 4 bases, and 16 bases separated the two germline ends. Germline-derived CDR1 and CDR2 are SGHRS and YFSETQ. This CDR3 reads CASSLGMAGYVETQYF. In DNA form, the CDR3 reads TGCGCCAGCAGCTTGGGTATGGCAGGGTACGTAGAGACCCAGTACTTC. The entire variable domain, with the rest obtained from reference TRBV5-1 and TRBJ2-5, is as follows: KAGVTQTPRYLIKTRGQQVTLSCSPISGHRSVSWYQQTPGQGLQFLFEYFSETQRNKGNFPGRFSGRQFSNSRSEMNVSTLELGDSALYLCASSLGMAGYVETQYFGPGTRLLVL.